The clone carrying this TCR beta chain was observed many times. Alpha- and beta-chain coverage of first-strand cDNA came from TRAV- and TRBV-specific primers. With a V-primer adapter and a constant-region primer, TCRs were amplified for roughly 21 PCR cycles. From the reads, TCRdb called clonotypes with MiXCR, one entry per CDR3 protein. This repertoire shows tens of thousands of distinct CDR3 sequences, 9.4% found once; its top ten account for approximately 0.98%. This sample is part of a study of low-dose radiotherapy and immunotherapy resistance in tumors. Overall study: The study delivered 0.5 Gy per fraction every 2 weeks to Cohort 1, totaling 6.5 Gy.

Indicated time point: before trial treatment. Every donor's regimen consisted of nivolumab, ipilimumab, aspirin, low-dose cyclophosphamide and low-dose radiotherapy. With 0 bases removed from V and 0 bases from J, the gap between germline ends came to 15 bases. Per the germline V gene, CDR1 is SGHTA and CDR2 is FQGNSA. The CDR3 consists of 17 residues. The gene calls are TRBV7-2 and TRBJ2-7; no clear D gene. The clonotype was recovered from a male donor with prostate cancer. This sample comprised PBMCs, obtained before treatment. CDR3 region: CASSLASSAANSYEQYF. Here the CDR3 DNA reads TGTGCCAGCAGCTTAGCGAGCTCGGCAGCTAACTCCTACGAGCAGTACTTC.